This entry features one T cell receptor beta chain sequence. What it binds is not known. The data stem from a study of T cell responses to AZD1222 COVID-19 vaccine. Broader study findings: A mostly white British donor set with more females was recruited, and clonal diversity was possibly underestimated. The repertoires were collected only after the peak T cell response. Spike-specific TCR breadth and depth went up after people got two AZD1222 doses.

J was trimmed by 5 bases and V by 3 bases; bases with no gene match: 3. This CDR3 has 14 amino acids. Germline CDR1 reads MGHRA; CDR2 reads YSYEKL. Some clones are missing from TCRdb's copy, which holds only in-frame ones; the method was immunoSEQ multiplex PCR. The table shows roughly 120,000 clones, with 75% to 95% occurring only once. The source is an adult who received the MenACWY meningococcal vaccine as a control. The V call is TRBV4-1, the J call TRBJ2-1, with 8 positions matching TRBD2. The sample was peripheral blood, taken 28 days after the second dose of the MenACWY control vaccine. The CDR3, as DNA: TGCGCCAGCAGCCAGACGGGACTAGACAATGAGCAGTTCTTC. It is translated as CASSQTGLDNEQFF.